The 30 T cell receptor beta chains below were found in one sample sequenced in a study of CD8 T cells in ankylosing spondylitis. Their specific antigens are unknown. In TCRdb, the 5' RACE reads were re-called with MiXCR into one record per CDR3 protein. The table has over 200,000 distinct CDR3 sequences, 18% seen once. Study-level points and caveats: Ankylosing spondylitis blood seemed to carry a telltale TCR beta motif made of fewer than 10 highly homologous variants.

The sequenced sample was blood, either unsorted or a sorted T cell fraction (not recorded which). These receptors were obtained from a male donor with ankylosing spondylitis.

The V call is TRBV12-3 or TRBV12-4, the J call TRBJ2-2, with D hard to call. This CDR3 region has 16 residues. V was clipped by 4 bases and J by 3 bases, with 15 bases between them. Written as DNA, the CDR3 is TGTGCCAGCAGTTCGTCAGGATACCCCGACACCGGGGAGCTGTTTTTT. This codes for CASSSSGYPDTGELFF.

This clonotype was found many times. The chain is built from TRBV24-1 and TRBJ2-1; 8 nucleotides line up with TRBD1. The trim removed 9 bases at V and 7 bases at J, leaving 16 bases unmatched. The germline CDR1 and CDR2 sequences are KGHDR and SFDVKD. There are 16 residues in the CDR3. The CDR3 reads CATHFTTGTGSNEQFF. CDR3 DNA sequence: TGTGCCACCCATTTTACTACCGGGACAGGTAGTAATGAGCAGTTCTTC.

There are a few counts of this clonotype. The chain is built from TRBV3-1 and TRBJ2-3, with 7 bases lining up with TRBD1. The trim removed 1 base at V and 6 bases at J, leaving 10 bases unmatched. From germline, CDR1 is LGHDT and CDR2 YNNKEL (reference sequence). The CDR3 totals 16 residues. CDR3 bases: TGTGCCAGCAGCCAAGCGTGGGACAGCGACACGGATACGCAGTATTTT. Protein: CASSQAWDSDTDTQYF.

This clonotype was observed a few times. This chain links TRBV12-3 or TRBV12-4 with TRBJ1-2; 10 bases align to TRBD1. The ends lost 6 bases at V and 4 bases at J; junction bases unmatched: 5. CDR3 length: 14 residues. Here the CDR3 reads CASSQDRGTYGYTF. DNA for the CDR3: TGTGCCAGCAGCCAGGACAGGGGGACCTATGGCTACACCTTC.

This clonotype was recorded a few times. The CDR3 sequence: CASSQDVGAPTGELFF. The CDR3 DNA sequence: TGTGCCAGCAGCCAAGACGTTGGGGCGCCGACCGGGGAGCTGTTTTTT. V and J are TRBV3-1 and TRBJ2-2, with D possibly TRBD1 on 5 matching bases. CDR3 length: 16 amino acids. With 0 bases removed from V and 5 bases from J, the gap between germline ends came to 13 bases. The germline V gene has CDR1 LGHDT and CDR2 YNNKEL (reference sequence).

The CDR3: CSARSTGDRDRVVYEQFF. As DNA, the CDR3 is TGCAGTGCTAGATCAACCGGCGACCGGGACAGGGTGGTTTATGAGCAGTTCTTC. The chain uses TRBV20-1 and TRBJ2-1; 9 nucleotides match TRBD1. CDR3 length: 18 residues. The trim removed 2 bases at V and 8 bases at J, leaving 19 bases unmatched. The germline gives CDR1 DFQATT, CDR2 SNEGSKA (reference sequence).

This clonotype has a handful of counts. V gene TRBV20-1 combines with J gene TRBJ2-2; 9 bases map to TRBD2. Germline CDR1 DFQATT, CDR2 SNEGSKA (reference sequence). This CDR3 has 17 residues. V shed 0 bases, J shed 4 bases, and the junction held 9 bases outside the gene matches. The CDR3 reads CSARDLVAGELTGELFF. The CDR3 DNA reads as TGCAGTGCTAGAGATCTGGTAGCGGGGGAGCTCACCGGGGAGCTGTTTTTT.

This rearrangement joins TRBV4-1 to TRBJ1-1; D ambiguous. Germline lookup yields CDR1 MGHRA and CDR2 YSYEKL. The CDR3 has 16 amino acids. V lost 1 base and J 5 bases, leaving 17 bases between the germline ends. The CDR3 protein is CASSQVDQTRRTEAFF. CDR3 nucleotides: TGCGCCAGCAGCCAAGTAGATCAGACAAGGCGAACTGAAGCTTTCTTT.

There are a few counts of this clonotype. This chain uses TRBV6-5 with TRBJ2-2, with 8 nucleotides matching TRBD2. Germline V CDR1 and CDR2: MNHEY, SVGAGI. This CDR3 has 15 residues. After removal of 0 bases from V and 7 bases from J, the junction contained 4 bases not matched to a gene. CDR3 nucleotides: TGTGCCAGCAGTTACTCGTTAAGCGGGGGCGGGGAGCTGTTTTTT. Translation: CASSYSLSGGGELFF.

The chain combines TRBV10-3 with TRBJ2-7; weak D call: TRBD2 (6 bases). Between the trimmed V and J ends, which lost 4 bases and 3 bases, there was a span of 13 bases. Looked up from germline, CDR1 is ENHRY and CDR2 is SYGVKD. The CDR3 is 14 amino acids. Here the CDR3 reads CAISGPGLRYEQYF. The DNA of the CDR3 is TGTGCCATCAGTGGGCCGGGACTCCGCTACGAGCAGTACTTC.

This chain uses TRBV6-4 with TRBJ2-3, with 12 bases fitting TRBD2. Trimming took 5 bases from V and 6 from J; bases not matched to a gene: 6. The CDR3 runs 15 residues. The germline V gene encodes CDR1 MRHNA and CDR2 SNTAGT. DNA of the CDR3: TGTGCCAGCAGTCAACTAGCGGGGGGCTCTGATACGCAGTATTTT. Translated: CASSQLAGGSDTQYF.

The chain carries TRBV27 and TRBJ2-7; D tentatively reads TRBD1 or TRBD2 (5 bases each). The CDR3 length is 14 residues. V was shortened by 2 bases and J by 3 bases, with 11 bases between the two germline ends. The germline gives CDR1 MNHEY, CDR2 SMNVEV (reference sequence). The CDR3 loop reads CASSLRGENYEQYF. The CDR3 DNA follows: TGTGCCAGCAGTTTAAGGGGAGAGAACTACGAGCAGTACTTC.

There are many counts of this clonotype. The chain recombines TRBV29-1 with TRBJ2-1; 9 positions agree with TRBD1. The germline V gene encodes CDR1 SQVTM and CDR2 ANQGSEA. The CDR3 runs to 14 residues. V trimming: 6 bases; J trimming: 4 bases; junction bases outside the gene matches: 7. The CDR3 protein is CSVGDRDWYNEQFF. DNA of the CDR3: TGCAGCGTGGGGGACAGGGATTGGTACAATGAGCAGTTCTTC.

This chain connects TRBV7-9 to TRBJ1-1; 8 bases are shared with TRBD1. The CDR3 is made up of 14 amino acids. Losses at the gene ends were 2 bases for V and 3 bases for J; bases not matched to a gene: 2. Germline loops: CDR1 SEHNR, CDR2 FQNEAQ (reference sequence). CDR3 in amino acids: CASSLLQGDTEAFF. The CDR3 DNA sequence: TGTGCCAGCAGCTTATTACAGGGGGACACTGAAGCTTTCTTT.

There are a few counts of this clonotype. This chain connects TRBV7-9 to TRBJ2-3; a weak D match, TRBD2 (5 bases). The CDR3 has 13 amino acids. Germline V gene sequence: CDR1 SEHNR, CDR2 FQNEAQ (reference sequence). V lost 3 bases and J 5 bases, leaving 9 bases between the germline ends. CDR3 region: CASSFGEIDTQYF. CDR3 DNA: TGTGCCAGCAGCTTCGGGGAAATAGATACGCAGTATTTT.

This clonotype was counted between two and nine times. The rearrangement uses TRBV7-9 and TRBJ2-7, with D uncertain. This CDR3 spans 14 amino acids. Per the germline V gene, CDR1 is SEHNR and CDR2 is FQNEAQ (reference sequence). Between the trimmed V and J ends, which lost 2 bases and 1 base, there was a span of 9 bases. CDR3 loop: CASSLSLVSYEQYF. The DNA for the CDR3 is TGTGCCAGCAGCTTATCCCTAGTTTCCTACGAGCAGTACTTC.

The chain is built from TRBV3-1 and TRBJ2-3; D remains ambiguous. Trimming left V 4 bases short and J 5 bases short, with 7 bases between. The V gene's germline CDR1 is LGHDT and CDR2 YNNKEL (reference sequence). The CDR3 runs to 12 residues. CDR3 loop: CASSPKGDTQYF. The CDR3 coding sequence is TGTGCCAGCAGCCCGAAAGGAGATACGCAGTATTTT.

This clonotype was seen many times. The chain couples TRBV12-3 or TRBV12-4 to TRBJ2-7; perhaps TRBD1 as D (5 bases). CDR3 length equals 14 residues. V lost 6 bases and J 0 bases, leaving 12 bases between the germline ends. Here the CDR3 DNA reads TGTGCCAGCAGCTTTACGGACACCTCCTACGAGCAGTACTTC. Translation gives CASSFTDTSYEQYF.

The chain employs TRBV5-5 and TRBJ1-1, with a tentative D call TRBD1 (5 bases). This CDR3 is built from 16 residues. In germline, CDR1 is SGHKS, CDR2 YYEKEE (reference sequence). Between the trimmed V and J ends, which lost 0 bases and 0 bases, there was a span of 12 bases. CDR3 loop: CASSLELGHLNTEAFF. CDR3 sequence (DNA): TGTGCCAGCAGCTTGGAGTTAGGACACCTGAACACTGAAGCTTTCTTT.

This chain connects TRBV6-4 to TRBJ2-2, with D perhaps assigned TRBD1 or TRBD2 (7 bases each). CDR1 MRHNA and CDR2 SNTAGT come from the germline V gene. Trimming removed 11 bases at V and 2 bases at J, with 15 bases between. The CDR3 is 14 residues long. For the CDR3, the DNA is TGTGCCTACCGGGGGGACAGCAACACCGGGGAGCTGTTTTTT. This gives the protein CAYRGDSNTGELFF.

This clonotype came up a few times. The chain couples TRBV12-3 or TRBV12-4 to TRBJ2-1; D might be TRBD1 (5 bases). This CDR3 comprises 13 residues. The V gene lost 2 bases and the J gene lost 6 bases, with 8 bases spanning the gap. The CDR3 coding sequence is TGTGCCAGCAGTTTATTCAGGGTCAATGAGCAGTTCTTC. The encoded protein is CASSLFRVNEQFF.

This clonotype appeared once. The chain links TRBV20-1 to TRBJ2-3; 8 nucleotides align to TRBD2. CDR3 length equals 17 residues. CDR1 is DFQATT, CDR2 SNEGSKA, per germline (reference sequence). V dropped 0 bases and J dropped 1; count of bases not matched to a gene: 9. The CDR3 is CSARDMAGGLGTDTQYF. CDR3 in DNA: TGCAGTGCTAGAGATATGGCGGGGGGTCTTGGCACAGATACGCAGTATTTT.

This chain connects TRBV11-2 to TRBJ2-2; D might be TRBD1 or TRBD2, each matching 5 bases. Germline V gene lookup returns CDR1 SGHAT and CDR2 FQNNGV. V was clipped by 8 bases and J by 2 bases, with 9 bases between them. The CDR3 runs 13 residues. The CDR3 nucleotides are TGTGCCAGCCTCGGGACCAACACCGGGGAGCTGTTTTTT. Translating it yields CASLGTNTGELFF.

The table lists this clonotype with a few counts. The J gene is TRBJ2-2, the V gene TRBV9, with D perhaps matching TRBD2 (5 bases). Germline loops: CDR1 SGDLS, CDR2 YYNGEE. The CDR3 consists of 14 residues. V gave up 0 bases and J gave up 5 bases, with 8 bases separating them. CDR3 in DNA: TGTGCCAGCAGCGTAGGGTCGGGGACCGGGGAGCTGTTTTTT. Its translation is CASSVGSGTGELFF.

This chain joins TRBV12-3 or TRBV12-4 and TRBJ2-7; TRBD2 matches 13 bases. V lost 5 bases to trimming and J lost 7 bases; unmatched junction nucleotides: 8. The CDR3 covers 15 residues. This chain's CDR3 is CASSTTSGGADEQYF. CDR3 in DNA: TGTGCCAGCAGTACCACTAGCGGGGGGGCGGATGAGCAGTACTTC.

This clonotype has only a few counts. V usage is TRBV15 and J usage is TRBJ2-1, with D hard to call. The CDR3 loop spans 14 amino acids. Looked up from germline, CDR1 is LNHNV and CDR2 is YYDKDF (reference sequence). V was clipped by 0 bases and J by 3 bases, with 6 bases between them. The CDR3 bases are TGTGCCACCAGCAGAGAGTCAGGCTACAATGAGCAGTTCTTC. Its protein product is CATSRESGYNEQFF.

The rearrangement uses TRBV7-3 and TRBJ2-3; 9 bases are shared with TRBD2. V dropped 4 bases and J dropped 4; count of bases not matched to a gene: 9. Germline V gives CDR1 SGHTA, CDR2 FQGTGA. CDR3 length equals 16 residues. The CDR3 loop reads CASSSVGGGGADTQYF. The CDR3 nucleotides are TGTGCCAGCAGCTCCGTAGGTGGCGGGGGGGCAGATACGCAGTATTTT.

The chain links TRBV7-9 to TRBJ1-1; the match to TRBD1 covers 7 bases. Unmatched junction bases numbered 4, after V lost 6 bases and J lost 6 bases. CDR1 SEHNR and CDR2 FQNEAQ come from the germline V gene (reference sequence). The length of the CDR3 is 12 residues. CDR3: CASRLDRAEAFF. DNA for the CDR3: TGTGCCAGCAGACTAGACAGGGCTGAAGCTTTCTTT.

This clonotype was seen a handful of times. The CDR3 sequence: CASSLGPAGTEAFF. The CDR3 DNA reads as TGTGCCAGCAGCTTAGGGCCGGCGGGCACTGAAGCTTTCTTT. The rearrangement joins TRBV11-1 to TRBJ1-1; unclear D gene. This CDR3 contains 14 residues. The V gene's germline CDR1 is SGHAT and CDR2 FQDESV (reference sequence). Between the trimmed V and J ends, which lost 1 base and 4 bases, there was a span of 10 bases.

This clonotype was found a few times. This chain links TRBV6-1 with TRBJ1-3; weak D call: TRBD1 (5 bases). This CDR3 has 15 amino acids. The V and J ends lost 3 bases and 0 bases respectively, with 9 bases between them. Germline assignment: CDR1 MNHNS and CDR2 SASEGT. The CDR3 DNA reads TGTGCCAGCAGTGATTGGGGGGACTCTGGAAACACCATATATTTT. It yields the protein CASSDWGDSGNTIYF.